These T cell receptor beta chains were read from a single sample in a study of T cells in Graves' hyperthyroidism and ophthalmopathy. Via MiXCR, TCRdb re-called the multiplex PCR reads, giving one row per CDR3 protein. Among hundreds of thousands of distinct CDR3 sequences listed, less than 25% were seen once. Sequenced sample: blood. Receptors originate from a man aged 30 to 45 with Graves' ophthalmopathy. Each CDR3 is given with its conserved first and last residue. D genes are given only for firm matches. Part of the rows lack a size; the others show once, few, many or a class for expanded clones.

J,length,D,V,size,DNA,CDR3
TRBJ2-7,15,TRBD2,TRBV7-2,many,TGTGCCAGCAGCTTACGGGCTAGCGGGAGAGGGGAGCAGTACTTC,CASSLRASGRGEQYF
TRBJ2-3,16,NA,TRBV4-1,few,TGCGCCAGCAGCCAAGATCCGGGACCTAGCACAGATACGCAGTATTTT,CASSQDPGPSTDTQYF
TRBJ2-5,15,NA,TRBV6-9,many,TGTGCCAGCAGTTATGCAAACAGATACCAAGAGACCCAGTACTTC,CASSYANRYQETQYF
TRBJ1-5,14,NA,TRBV2,few,TGTGCCAGCAGTGAAGGGCAGGGGATTCAGCCCCAGCATTTT,CASSEGQGIQPQHF
TRBJ2-7,16,NA,TRBV7-9,many,TGTGCCAGCAGCCTGCCTGGGTCAGGAAGTTTGGAAGAGCAGTACTTC,CASSLPGSGSLEEQYF
TRBJ1-2,16,NA,TRBV7-2,NA,TGTGCCAGCAGCTTCGCAACGTTTAGGGACTACTATGGCTACACCTTC,CASSFATFRDYYGYTF
TRBJ2-7,15,TRBD1,TRBV7-9,NA,TGTGCCAGCAGCTCCACAGGGGGAAGGATTGACGAGCAGTACTTC,CASSSTGGRIDEQYF
TRBJ2-3,17,TRBD2,TRBV5-8,NA,TGTGCCAGCAGCTTGGTTCTAGCGGGACCTCAATCAGATACGCAGTATTTT,CASSLVLAGPQSDTQYF
TRBJ2-7,14,TRBD1,TRBV2,many,TGTGCCACTACCTTGGGACAGGGGTCCCACGAGCAGTACTTC,CATTLGQGSHEQYF
TRBJ1-1,20,NA,TRBV9,NA,TGTGCCAGCAGCGTAGGGTTCTCCCGGACAGCTGACGATAAGAACACTGAAGCTTTCTTT,CASSVGFSRTADDKNTEAFF
TRBJ2-4,15,NA,TRBV12-3/TRBV12-4,few,TGTGCCAGCAGGCCCAAAGGGTTCGGCAAAAACATTCAGTACTTC,CASRPKGFGKNIQYF
TRBJ2-7,14,NA,TRBV2,few,TGTGCCAGCAGTCGGGACGGCCAAGCCTACGAGCAGTACTTC,CASSRDGQAYEQYF
TRBJ2-7,13,TRBD2,TRBV18,many,TGTGCCAGCAGCCCGGGGGGATCCTACGAGCAGTACTTC,CASSPGGSYEQYF
TRBJ2-1,15,NA,TRBV6-1,few,TGTGCCAGCAGAACCCGGGACAAGACCTACAATGAGCAGTTCTTC,CASRTRDKTYNEQFF
TRBJ1-2,14,TRBD1,TRBV12-3/TRBV12-4,many,TGTGCCAGCAGTTCCGGACAGGGGGTTGGCGGCTACACCTTC,CASSSGQGVGGYTF
TRBJ1-1,13,NA,TRBV7-2,NA,TGTGCCAGCAGCACCGTGACAGGCACTGAAGCTTTCTTT,CASSTVTGTEAFF
TRBJ1-1,12,NA,TRBV30,NA,TGTGCCTGGAGTGAGCTCGGCACTGAAGCTTTCTTT,CAWSELGTEAFF
TRBJ2-1,13,NA,TRBV2,NA,TGTGCCAGCAGAGGGGGGGCTGGGTTGGTGCAGTTCTTC,CASRGGAGLVQFF
TRBJ2-7,13,NA,TRBV20-1,NA,TGCAGTGCTCCTCCGGCGGGAACCTACGAGCAGTACTTC,CSAPPAGTYEQYF
TRBJ2-3,16,TRBD2,TRBV6-1,few,TGTGCCAGCAGTAGGGGACTAGCAGCTAGCACAGATACGCAGTATTTT,CASSRGLAASTDTQYF
TRBJ1-4,15,NA,TRBV4-1,few,TGCGCCAGCAGCCAAGTCCACAGCGCTAATGAAAAACTGTTTTTT,CASSQVHSANEKLFF
TRBJ1-5,13,NA,TRBV10-3,NA,TGTGCCATCAGTGCGGATAGCAATCAGCCCCAGCATTTT,CAISADSNQPQHF
TRBJ2-5,14,NA,TRBV7-9,few,TGTGCCAGCAGCTTCCCAGGGTCCCAAGAGACCCAGTACTTC,CASSFPGSQETQYF
TRBJ1-5,16,NA,TRBV28,NA,TGTGCCAGCAGTTTATTGGGGAGAGACCAAGGCCAGCCCCAGCATTTT,CASSLLGRDQGQPQHF
TRBJ2-1,16,TRBD2,TRBV2,many,TGTGCCAGCAGAGGCGACCTAGTTCGGGGGGACTATGGGCAGTTCTTC,CASRGDLVRGDYGQFF
TRBJ2-5,15,NA,TRBV6-1,many,TGTGCCAGCAGATCACCGGCGAGGGGGGCGGAGACCCAGTACTTC,CASRSPARGAETQYF
TRBJ1-4,15,TRBD1,TRBV9,few,TGTGCCAGCAGCGTAGAGTCGGACAGGGACGAAAAACTGTTTTTT,CASSVESDRDEKLFF
TRBJ1-1,15,NA,TRBV7-9,few,TGTGCCAGCAGCTTAGTGCAGGGTGGGGACACTGAAGCTTTCTTT,CASSLVQGGDTEAFF
TRBJ1-6,15,NA,TRBV20-1,few,TGCAGTGCTCCACCAGAGAACGGGTATAATTCACCCCTCCACTTT,CSAPPENGYNSPLHF
TRBJ2-3,13,NA,TRBV7-3,NA,TGTGCCAGCAGCTTAACCCTGGGTGATACGCAGTATTTT,CASSLTLGDTQYF
TRBJ2-7,14,TRBD1,TRBV18,many,TGTGCCAGCTCACAAAGACAGGGTCCCTACGAGCAGTACTTC,CASSQRQGPYEQYF
TRBJ1-5,13,NA,TRBV28,few,TGTGCCAGCAGTCTCCGGGGGCGACAGCCCCAGCATTTT,CASSLRGRQPQHF
TRBJ2-1,17,NA,TRBV11-2,NA,TGTGCCAGCAGCTTAGAGGGATTTAGTCTAGGTGGTGGTGGGCAGTTCTTC,CASSLEGFSLGGGGQFF
TRBJ1-5,13,NA,TRBV30,NA,TGTGCCTGGTCCCCTGGGGATGCTCAGCCCCAGCATTTT,CAWSPGDAQPQHF
TRBJ1-1,17,NA,TRBV28,NA,TGTGCCAGCAGTTTTTTTATCTTGGGACAAGCGAACACTGAAGCTTTCTTT,CASSFFILGQANTEAFF
TRBJ2-7,14,TRBD1,TRBV27,many,TGTGCCAGCAGAAAGGGACAGGGCACGCTCGAGCAGTACTTC,CASRKGQGTLEQYF
TRBJ2-7,13,NA,TRBV5-5,many,TGTGCCAGCAGCTTGCCAGCCTCCTACGAGCAGTACTTC,CASSLPASYEQYF
TRBJ2-7,15,TRBD2,TRBV9,NA,TGTGCCAGCAGCGTAGGGGCGGGAGGGCCGATCGAGCAGTACTTC,CASSVGAGGPIEQYF
TRBJ2-3,18,TRBD2,TRBV3-1,many,TGTGCCAGCAGCCAAGGGACTAGCGGGAGGGGATTGACAGATACGCAGTATTTT,CASSQGTSGRGLTDTQYF
TRBJ2-7,17,NA,TRBV5-6,few,TGTGCCAGCAGCCGCCGAGGCGGGGAGTACTTTCCCTACGAGCAGTACTTC,CASSRRGGEYFPYEQYF
TRBJ1-1,14,TRBD1,TRBV12-3/TRBV12-4,many,TGTGCCAGCAGTTTAGCGGACAGGGGACCTGAAGCTTTCTTT,CASSLADRGPEAFF
TRBJ2-7,14,TRBD1,TRBV28,few,TGTGCCAGCAACTACGGGACAGGGGGTATCGAGCAGTACTTC,CASNYGTGGIEQYF
TRBJ1-4,15,TRBD1,TRBV7-9,NA,TGTGCCAGCAGCGCATGGGGACAGGACAATGAAAAACTGTTTTTT,CASSAWGQDNEKLFF
TRBJ2-7,16,TRBD2,TRBV10-3,NA,TGTGCCATCAGTGAGAGAACTAGCGGGACCTTCTACGAGCAGTACTTC,CAISERTSGTFYEQYF
TRBJ1-4,14,TRBD1,TRBV6-2/TRBV6-3,NA,TGTGCCAGCAGTTCAGGGGGCAGGAGTGAAAAACTGTTTTTT,CASSSGGRSEKLFF
TRBJ1-3,13,NA,TRBV20-1,NA,TGCAGTGCTCCTGTCAACTCTGGAAACACCATATATTTT,CSAPVNSGNTIYF
TRBJ2-3,15,NA,TRBV10-3,NA,TGTGCCATCAGTGAGACAGGGATGGGCACAGATACGCAGTATTTT,CAISETGMGTDTQYF
TRBJ1-1,12,NA,TRBV28,many,TGTGCCAGCAGGCTTGATCAGGGTGAAGCTTTCTTT,CASRLDQGEAFF
TRBJ2-7,15,NA,TRBV28,NA,TGTGCCAGCAGTTTCCTACAGGGTCCGACCTACGAGCAGTACTTC,CASSFLQGPTYEQYF
TRBJ2-7,15,NA,TRBV3-1,NA,TGTGCCAGCAGCCAAGCCCCAGCGAGCTCCTACGAGCAGTACTTC,CASSQAPASSYEQYF
TRBJ2-2,16,TRBD1,TRBV5-1,few,TGCGCCAGCAGCTGGGGACAGGGGGGGAGCACCGGGGAGCTGTTTTTT,CASSWGQGGSTGELFF
TRBJ2-1,14,NA,TRBV11-2,many,TGTGCCAGCAGCTTAGATGCCAGTCTCCATGAGCAGTTCTTC,CASSLDASLHEQFF
TRBJ1-6,10,NA,TRBV6-1,few,TGTGCTATAGGGGGTTCACCCCTCCACTTT,CAIGGSPLHF
TRBJ2-1,16,TRBD2,TRBV7-9,few,TGTGCCAGCAGCCATACCGGGACTAGCTTCTACCATGAGCAGTTCTTC,CASSHTGTSFYHEQFF
TRBJ1-2,17,TRBD1,TRBV30,NA,TGTGCCTGGAGTGCCCACGAAATGGACAGGGAGGCCTATGGCTACACCTTC,CAWSAHEMDREAYGYTF
TRBJ1-2,17,TRBD1,TRBV10-3,many,TGTGCCATCAGAACCTCCTGGACAGGTACAGCGTACTATGGCTACACCTTC,CAIRTSWTGTAYYGYTF